One TCR beta chain is described in this entry. The antigen remains undetermined. PCR involved 60 Vbeta and 13 Jbeta primers. Method: immunoSEQ multiplex PCR; TCRdb's copy keeps in-frame clones and lacks some. The sample has nearly 200,000 clones, 79% seen once. These data originate in a study of cytomegalovirus exposure and HLA in healthy donors. Study as a whole: Of the donors genotyped, several hundred in all, 75% to 85% fell in the Caucasian-associated ancestry cluster.

Findings of the study overall: Judged likely to be a sequencing artifact was a cluster of highly shared sequence variants.

This receptor was taken from a male donor in good health and CMV-seropositive. The sequenced sample consisted of PBMCs.

CDR3 residues: CASSSLGYTEAFF. As DNA, the CDR3 is TGTGCCAGCAGCTCACTAGGGTATACTGAAGCTTTCTTT. The chain is built from TRBV7-9 and TRBJ1-1; no clear D gene. CDR1 is SEHNR, CDR2 FQNEAQ, per germline (reference sequence). This CDR3 has 13 residues. Trimming removed 4 bases at V and 5 bases at J, with 11 bases between.